A single sample is the source of the 22 T cell receptor beta chains below, sequenced in a study of blood T cell repertoires in COVID-19. Using immunoSEQ multiplex PCR, the repertoire was profiled, and TCRdb retains in-frame clones only, with some absent. Found here are roughly 190,000 clones, 76% of them singletons; the top ten hold about 9%. The sample comprised peripheral blood. These TCRs come from a woman in her fifties or sixties with active or convalescent COVID-19.

V is TRBV2 and J is TRBJ1-1; D is unresolved. Germline V CDR1 and CDR2: SNHLY, FYNNEI. Trimming removed 6 bases at V and 0 bases at J, with 5 bases between. The CDR3 covers 12 residues. CDR3 residues: CASRKLNTEAFF. The CDR3 nucleotides read TGTGCCAGCAGAAAGCTGAACACTGAAGCTTTCTTT.

This clone has only a few counts. CDR3 DNA sequence: TGTGCCGGAAGCGCTCGGACAGGGGACCCCTATGGCTACACCTTC. Amino acids: CAGSARTGDPYGYTF. The chain couples TRBV2 to TRBJ1-2; 9 nucleotides align to TRBD1. V was pared by 11 bases and J by 4 bases, with 14 bases of the junction left unmatched. The germline CDR1 and CDR2 sequences are SNHLY and FYNNEI. The CDR3 extends over 15 amino acids.

The rearrangement uses TRBV18 and TRBJ2-2, with D possibly matching TRBD1 (5 bases). V lost 5 bases to trimming and J lost 1 base, with 8 bases between them. The CDR3 runs to 14 residues. Germline V gives CDR1 KGHSH, CDR2 LQKENI. DNA for the CDR3: TGTGCCAGCTCATCAACAGGGAACACCGGGGAGCTGTTTTTT. It encodes CASSSTGNTGELFF.

The chain carries TRBV2 and TRBJ1-2, with 9 bases fitting TRBD1. The germline V gene encodes CDR1 SNHLY and CDR2 FYNNEI. The J segment lost 0 bases and the V segment lost 3 bases, leaving 5 bases of the junction unmatched. The length of the CDR3 is 16 residues. The CDR3 loop is CASSEDRGTSNYGYTF. CDR3 DNA sequence: TGTGCCAGCAGTGAGGACAGGGGAACCTCTAACTATGGCTACACCTTC.

This chain links TRBV27 with TRBJ1-5; TRBD1 might be the D (5 bases). V lost 7 bases and J 4 bases, leaving 11 bases between the germline ends. The germline V gene has CDR1 MNHEY and CDR2 SMNVEV (reference sequence). The length of the CDR3 is 13 residues. The CDR3 sequence is CASTGSVNQPQHF. As DNA, the CDR3 is TGTGCCAGCACAGGGTCGGTGAATCAGCCCCAGCATTTT.

In its sample, this clone was seen a few times. The chain has TRBV27 and TRBJ1-6, with TRBD1 as a possible D gene (5 bases). V lost 2 bases and J 6 bases, leaving 11 bases between the germline ends. Germline V gene sequence: CDR1 MNHEY, CDR2 SMNVEV (reference sequence). This CDR3 has 15 residues. Written as DNA, the CDR3 is TGTGCCAGCAGTTTACAGGGCAACCTTAATTCACCCCTCCACTTT. Amino acids: CASSLQGNLNSPLHF.

In regard to this clone: The junction shows a germline mismatch at one end, possibly a read error. The chain is built from TRBV11-2 and TRBJ2-7; the match to TRBD2 covers 11 bases. The CDR3 spans 12 residues. The germline gives CDR1 SGHAT, CDR2 FQNNGV. Here the CDR3 DNA reads TGTGCCAGCAGCTTAGGTCGACTAGCGGGAAGCTTC. Protein product: CASSLGRLAGSF.

This clone was detected only a few times. The V and J genes are TRBV28 and TRBJ1-6; D ambiguous. The CDR3 runs to 11 residues. V lost 6 bases, J lost 11 bases, and 8 bases lay in between. Germline V CDR1 and CDR2: MDHEN, SYDVKM. This CDR3 reads CASSSSPPLHF. The DNA of the CDR3 is TGTGCCAGCAGCTCCAGTCCACCCCTCCACTTT. The full variable domain, its missing parts supplied by reference TRBV28 and TRBJ1-6, is DVKVTQSSRYLVKRTGEKVFLECVQDMDHENMFWYRQDPGLGLRLIYFSYDVKMKEKGDIPEGYSVSREKKERFSLILESASTNQTSMYLCASSSSPPLHFGNGTRLTVT.

This rearrangement joins TRBV12-3 or TRBV12-4 to TRBJ1-2, with 7 bases that match TRBD1. After removal of 5 bases from V and 8 bases from J, the junction contained 5 bases not matched to a gene. The CDR3 contains 12 residues. CDR3 bases: TGTGCCAGCAGTCCGGGACAGCCGGGCTACACCTTC. Amino acid sequence: CASSPGQPGYTF.

The CDR3 region is CASSLGGQGPARETQYF. The CDR3 DNA is TGTGCCAGCAGCTTGGGGGGACAGGGCCCCGCGCGGGAGACCCAGTACTTC. This chain links TRBV5-4 with TRBJ2-5; 9 bases align to TRBD1. The CDR3 runs to 17 residues. Looked up from germline, CDR1 is SGHNT and CDR2 is YYREEE (reference sequence). V gave up 0 bases and J gave up 5 bases; unmatched junction bases: 11.

The CDR3 nucleotides are TGCGCCAGCAGCCAAGTTCTGCGGGGGGCCAGCACAGATACGCAGTATTTT. Amino acid sequence: CASSQVLRGASTDTQYF. The chain couples TRBV4-1 to TRBJ2-3; 8 positions match TRBD2. V shed 1 base, J shed 0 bases, and the junction held 6 bases outside the gene matches. CDR1 and CDR2 from the germline V gene are MGHRA and YSYEKL. The CDR3 runs to 17 residues.

The chain combines TRBV19 with TRBJ2-1, with 13 bases identical to TRBD2. V was pared by 6 bases and J by 7 bases, with 6 bases of the junction left unmatched. Per germline, CDR1 LNHDA and CDR2 SQIVND (reference sequence). The CDR3 has 15 residues. The CDR3 bases are TGTGCCAGTAGACTAGCGGGGGGGCTGGAAAATGAGCAGTTCTTC. The encoded protein is CASRLAGGLENEQFF.

The table lists this clone with a few counts. J is TRBJ1-5 and V is TRBV2, with TRBD1 identical over 9 bases. The CDR3 covers 17 residues. Germline values: CDR1 SNHLY, CDR2 FYNNEI. The V segment lost 7 bases and the J segment 5 bases; nucleotides outside the gene matches: 15. CDR3 in amino acids: CASTRGTGLGEDQPQHF. The CDR3 coding sequence is TGTGCCAGCACCCGCGGGACAGGGCTTGGGGAGGATCAGCCCCAGCATTTT.

There are a few counts of this clone. The chain combines TRBV20-1 with TRBJ2-7; 12 positions match TRBD2. Germline loops: CDR1 DFQATT, CDR2 SNEGSKA (reference sequence). This CDR3 comprises 16 residues. The junction had 9 bases not matched to a gene; V was cut back by 3 bases and J by 3 bases. CDR3 DNA: TGCAGTGCTAGTTCTAGCGGGAGGGCCGGCTTCTACGAGCAGTACTTC. It specifies CSASSSGRAGFYEQYF.

The sample holds one count of this clone. V usage is TRBV4-3 and J usage is TRBJ1-6; maybe TRBD1 (5 bases). Germline CDR1 LGHNA, CDR2 YSLEER. The CDR3 length is 14 residues. With 4 bases removed from V and 10 bases from J, the gap between germline ends came to 14 bases. The CDR3 sequence: CASSPIGRESPLHF. The DNA for the CDR3 is TGCGCCAGCAGCCCCATTGGCAGGGAATCACCCCTCCACTTT.

In this sample, this clone turned up a few times. The V gene is TRBV19, the J gene TRBJ2-7, with a weak D call TRBD2 (5 bases). Germline CDR1 is LNHDA and CDR2 is SQIVND (reference sequence). V was shortened by 3 bases and J by 2 bases, with 11 bases between the two germline ends. The CDR3 is 14 amino acids. The CDR3 DNA sequence: TGTGCCAGTAGTATCGGGATGGGGACCTACGAGCAGTACTTC. Translated, it gives CASSIGMGTYEQYF.

CDR3 sequence (DNA): TGCGCCAGCAGCCAATCTGTCTCAGGGGGTTCGTCCTACGAGCAGTACTTC. Its translation: CASSQSVSGGSSYEQYF. The chain couples TRBV4-3 to TRBJ2-7; 7 nucleotides agree with TRBD1. The CDR3 is 17 amino acids. Trimming cost V 2 bases and J 1 base; bases outside gene matches: 11. The germline gives CDR1 LGHNA, CDR2 YSLEER.

The J gene is TRBJ1-2, the V gene TRBV3-1 (or the pseudogene TRBV3-2), with 10 bases that match TRBD1. This CDR3 contains 13 residues. Germline assignment: CDR1 LGHDT and CDR2 YNNKEL (reference sequence). V dropped 3 bases and J dropped 9; count of bases not matched to a gene: 4. In nucleotides, the CDR3 is TGTGCCAGCAGCCAGAGGGACAGGGGTAGCTACACCTTC. Its protein is CASSQRDRGSYTF.

This clone was seen once. V gene TRBV7-2 combines with J gene TRBJ1-5, with D perhaps matching TRBD1 (6 bases). V lost 4 bases and J lost 2, with 12 bases in between. There are 15 residues in the CDR3. Per the germline V gene, CDR1 is SGHTA and CDR2 is FQGNSA. The CDR3 reads CASSSQGSGNQPQHF. DNA of the CDR3: TGTGCCAGCAGCTCCCAGGGGTCGGGCAATCAGCCCCAGCATTTT.

This clone turned up a few times. Other DNA sequences of this sample code for an identical CDR3. The gene calls are TRBV4-3 and TRBJ2-7, with D possibly matching TRBD2 (5 bases). The CDR3 is 14 residues long. The V end was cut by 0 bases, the J end by 2 bases, with 8 bases between. Germline CDR1 LGHNA, CDR2 YSLEER. CDR3 loop: CASSQDIGTYEQYF. The CDR3 bases are TGCGCCAGCAGCCAAGATATCGGGACCTACGAGCAGTACTTC.

This clone was recorded a few times. This same CDR3 is encoded by further DNA sequences in the sample. This chain uses TRBV28 with TRBJ2-7, with TRBD1 matching over 10 bases. CDR3 size: 15 residues. The germline gives CDR1 MDHEN, CDR2 SYDVKM. Trimming cost V 6 bases and J 2 bases; bases outside gene matches: 7. For the CDR3, the DNA is TGTGCCAGCAGCCCGGACAGGGGGATCGCCTACGAGCAGTACTTC. Translated, it gives CASSPDRGIAYEQYF.

The CDR3 region has the DNA TGTGCCAGCAGTACAGGGGGCGGCTACACCTTC. Translation: CASSTGGGYTF. The chain joins TRBV28 to TRBJ1-2; 9 nucleotides agree with TRBD1. Losses at the gene ends were 5 bases for V and 8 bases for J; bases not matched to a gene: 0. The germline gives CDR1 MDHEN, CDR2 SYDVKM. The CDR3 totals 11 residues.